Included here is one T cell receptor (beta chain) sequence, with context. Its antigen is still unknown. The source of the sample is a study of OX40 agonist ivuxolimab in advanced cancers. Notes on the study in general: Expanded clones were, on average, more numerous among CD8+ T cells than CD4+.

TCRdb's table, derived via immunoSEQ multiplex PCR, lists solely in-frame clones and lacks some. The top ten clones hold 2% to 3% of a sample with around 74,000 clones, around nine tenths of them seen once. This CDR3 is built from 15 residues. Germline CDR1 reads SGHRS; CDR2 reads YFSETQ. The germline V and J ends were trimmed by 4 bases and 2 bases, with 13 bases remaining between them. This chain connects TRBV5-1 to TRBJ1-3; TRBD1 is a possible D gene (5 bases). The sequence derives from an adult with an advanced solid tumor such as melanoma, head and neck, liver or kidney cancer. The sample here was CD4+ or CD8+ T cells sorted from blood, taken in a trial of the OX40 agonist ivuxolimab. The CDR3 coding sequence is TGCGCCAGCAGCGAAGGGGTTCTAACTGGAAACACCATATATTTT. Amino acid sequence: CASSEGVLTGNTIYF. Full variable domain (missing parts from reference TRBV5-1 and TRBJ1-3): KAGVTQTPRYLIKTRGQQVTLSCSPISGHRSVSWYQQTPGQGLQFLFEYFSETQRNKGNFPGRFSGRQFSNSRSEMNVSTLELGDSALYLCASSEGVLTGNTIYFGEGSWLTVV.